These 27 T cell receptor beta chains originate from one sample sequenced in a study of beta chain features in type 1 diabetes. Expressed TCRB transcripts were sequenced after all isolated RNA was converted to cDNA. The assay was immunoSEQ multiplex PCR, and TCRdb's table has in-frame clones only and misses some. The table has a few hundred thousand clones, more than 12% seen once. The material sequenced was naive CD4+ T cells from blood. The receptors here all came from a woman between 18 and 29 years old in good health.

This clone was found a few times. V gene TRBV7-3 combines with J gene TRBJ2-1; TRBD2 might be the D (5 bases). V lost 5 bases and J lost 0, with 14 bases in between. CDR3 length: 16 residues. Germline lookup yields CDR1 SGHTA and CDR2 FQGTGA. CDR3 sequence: CASSPQRLSSYNEQFF. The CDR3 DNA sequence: TGTGCCAGCAGCCCCCAGCGGCTAAGCTCCTACAATGAGCAGTTCTTC. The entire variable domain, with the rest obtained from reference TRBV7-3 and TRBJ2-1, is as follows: GAGVSQTPSNKVTEKGKYVELRCDPISGHTALYWYRQSLGQGPEFLIYFQGTGAADDSGLPNDRFFAVRPEGSVSTLKIQRTERGDSAVYLCASSPQRLSSYNEQFFGPGTRLTVL.

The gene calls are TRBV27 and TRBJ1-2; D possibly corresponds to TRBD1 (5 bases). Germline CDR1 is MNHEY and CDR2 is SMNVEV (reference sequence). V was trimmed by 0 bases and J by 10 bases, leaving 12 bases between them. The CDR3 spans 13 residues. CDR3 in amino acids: CASSLSDSGHYTF. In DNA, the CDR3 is TGTGCCAGCAGTTTATCGGATTCAGGGCACTACACCTTC.

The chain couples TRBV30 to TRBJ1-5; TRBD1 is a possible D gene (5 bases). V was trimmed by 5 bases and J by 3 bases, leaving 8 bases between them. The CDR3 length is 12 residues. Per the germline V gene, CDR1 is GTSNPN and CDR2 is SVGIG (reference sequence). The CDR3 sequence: CAWDRVNQPQHF. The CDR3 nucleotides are TGTGCCTGGGACAGAGTCAATCAGCCCCAGCATTTT.

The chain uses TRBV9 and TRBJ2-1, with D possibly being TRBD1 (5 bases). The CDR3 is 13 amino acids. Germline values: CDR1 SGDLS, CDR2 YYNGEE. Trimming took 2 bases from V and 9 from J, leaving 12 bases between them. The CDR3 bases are TGTGCCAGCAGCGTCCAGGGCGGTGGTGAGCAGTTCTTC. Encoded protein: CASSVQGGGEQFF.

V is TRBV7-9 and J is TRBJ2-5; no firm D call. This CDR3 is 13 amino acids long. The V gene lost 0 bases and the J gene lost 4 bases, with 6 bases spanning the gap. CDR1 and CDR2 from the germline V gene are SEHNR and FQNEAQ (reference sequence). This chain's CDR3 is CASSLARRETQYF. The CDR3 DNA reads TGTGCCAGCAGCTTAGCACGGAGAGAGACCCAGTACTTC.

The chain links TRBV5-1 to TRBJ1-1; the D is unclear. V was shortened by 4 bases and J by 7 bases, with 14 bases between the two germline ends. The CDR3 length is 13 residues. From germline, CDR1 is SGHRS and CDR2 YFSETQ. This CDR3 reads CASSPAGLGEAFF. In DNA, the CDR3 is TGCGCCAGCAGCCCCGCGGGATTAGGTGAAGCTTTCTTT.

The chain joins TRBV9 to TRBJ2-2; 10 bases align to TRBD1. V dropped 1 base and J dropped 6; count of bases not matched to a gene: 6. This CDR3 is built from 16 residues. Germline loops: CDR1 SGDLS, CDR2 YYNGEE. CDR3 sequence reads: CASSVLGTGVPGELFF. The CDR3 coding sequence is TGTGCCAGCAGCGTATTGGGGACAGGGGTTCCCGGGGAGCTGTTTTTT.

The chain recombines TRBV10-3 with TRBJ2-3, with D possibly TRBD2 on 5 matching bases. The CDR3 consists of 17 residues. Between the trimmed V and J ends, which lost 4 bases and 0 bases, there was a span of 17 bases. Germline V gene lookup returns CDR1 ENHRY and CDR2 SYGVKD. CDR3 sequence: CAISGSGLARSTDTQYF. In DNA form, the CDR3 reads TGTGCCATCAGTGGGTCTGGACTCGCCCGTAGCACAGATACGCAGTATTTT.

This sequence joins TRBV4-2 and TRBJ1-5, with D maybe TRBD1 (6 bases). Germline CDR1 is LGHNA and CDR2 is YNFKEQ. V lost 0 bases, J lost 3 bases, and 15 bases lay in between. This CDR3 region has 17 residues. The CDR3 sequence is CASSQELEQGVNQPQHF. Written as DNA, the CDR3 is TGTGCCAGCAGCCAAGAATTGGAACAGGGAGTCAATCAGCCCCAGCATTTT.

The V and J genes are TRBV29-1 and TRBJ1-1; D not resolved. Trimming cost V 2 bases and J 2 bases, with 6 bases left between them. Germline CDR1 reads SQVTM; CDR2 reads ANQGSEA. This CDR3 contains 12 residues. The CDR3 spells CSVERLNTEAFF. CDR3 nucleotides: TGCAGCGTTGAACGGTTAAACACTGAAGCTTTCTTT.

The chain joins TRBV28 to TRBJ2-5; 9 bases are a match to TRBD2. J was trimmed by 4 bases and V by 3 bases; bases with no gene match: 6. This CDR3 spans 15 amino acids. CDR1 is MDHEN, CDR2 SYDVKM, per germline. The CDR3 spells CASSFSGRGVETQYF. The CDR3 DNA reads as TGTGCCAGCAGTTTTAGCGGGAGAGGCGTAGAGACCCAGTACTTC.

The CDR3 nucleotides read TGTGCCAGCAGCCAAGTACTCGCCGGGGATACGCAGTATTTT. This codes for CASSQVLAGDTQYF. V usage is TRBV14 and J usage is TRBJ2-3; D remains unclear. Trimming removed 1 base at V and 6 bases at J, with 11 bases between. The CDR3 contains 14 residues. From germline, CDR1 is SGHDN and CDR2 FVKESK.

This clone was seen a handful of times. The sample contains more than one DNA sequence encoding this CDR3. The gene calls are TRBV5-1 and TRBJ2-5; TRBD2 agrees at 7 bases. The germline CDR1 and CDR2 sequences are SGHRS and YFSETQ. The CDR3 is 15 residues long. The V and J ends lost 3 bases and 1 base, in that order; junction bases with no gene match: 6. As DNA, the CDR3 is TGCGCCAGCAGCTCCCGGGCTAGCGGCCAAGAGACCCAGTACTTC. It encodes CASSSRASGQETQYF.

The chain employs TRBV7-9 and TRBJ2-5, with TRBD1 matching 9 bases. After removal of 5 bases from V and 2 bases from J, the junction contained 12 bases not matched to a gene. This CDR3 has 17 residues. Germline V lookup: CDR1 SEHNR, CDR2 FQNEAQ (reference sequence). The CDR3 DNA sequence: TGTGCCAGCAGCCGGATCCCCCGGGACAGGGAGCAAGAGACCCAGTACTTC. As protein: CASSRIPRDREQETQYF.

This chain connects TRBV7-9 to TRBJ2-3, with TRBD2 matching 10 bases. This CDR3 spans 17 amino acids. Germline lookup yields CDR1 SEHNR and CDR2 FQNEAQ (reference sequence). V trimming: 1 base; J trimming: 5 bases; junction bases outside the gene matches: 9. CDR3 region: CASSLVGSGRAGDTQYF. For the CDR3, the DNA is TGTGCCAGCAGCTTAGTGGGCAGCGGGAGGGCCGGAGATACGCAGTATTTT.

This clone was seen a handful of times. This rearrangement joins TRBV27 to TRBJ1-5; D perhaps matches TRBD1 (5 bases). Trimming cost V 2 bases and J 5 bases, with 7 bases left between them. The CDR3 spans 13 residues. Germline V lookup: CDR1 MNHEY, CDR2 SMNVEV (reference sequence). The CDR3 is CASSLKGDQPQHF. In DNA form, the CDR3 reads TGTGCCAGCAGTTTAAAAGGGGATCAGCCCCAGCATTTT.

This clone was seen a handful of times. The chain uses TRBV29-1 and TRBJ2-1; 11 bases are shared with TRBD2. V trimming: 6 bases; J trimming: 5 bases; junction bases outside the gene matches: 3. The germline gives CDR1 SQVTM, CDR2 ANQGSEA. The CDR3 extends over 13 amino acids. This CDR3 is CSVGTSGHNEQFF. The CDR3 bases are TGCAGCGTGGGGACTAGCGGTCACAATGAGCAGTTCTTC.

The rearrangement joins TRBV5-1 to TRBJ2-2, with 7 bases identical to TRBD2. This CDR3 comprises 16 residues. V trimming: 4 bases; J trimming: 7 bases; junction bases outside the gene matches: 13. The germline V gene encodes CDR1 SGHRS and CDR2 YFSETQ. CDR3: CASSAGTFGGNGELFF. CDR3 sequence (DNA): TGCGCCAGCAGCGCCGGGACGTTCGGGGGGAACGGGGAGCTGTTTTTT.

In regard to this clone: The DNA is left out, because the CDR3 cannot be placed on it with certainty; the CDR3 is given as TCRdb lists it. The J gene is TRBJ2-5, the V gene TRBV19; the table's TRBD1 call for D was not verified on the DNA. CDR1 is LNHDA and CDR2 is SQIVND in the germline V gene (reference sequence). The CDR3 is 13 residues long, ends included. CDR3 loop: CASSSGQQETQYF.

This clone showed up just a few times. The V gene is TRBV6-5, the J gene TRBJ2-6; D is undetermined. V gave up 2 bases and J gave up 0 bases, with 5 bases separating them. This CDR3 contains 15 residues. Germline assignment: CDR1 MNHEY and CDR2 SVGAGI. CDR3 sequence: CASSYHSSGANVLTF. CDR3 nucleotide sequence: TGTGCCAGCAGTTACCACAGCTCTGGGGCCAACGTCCTGACTTTC.

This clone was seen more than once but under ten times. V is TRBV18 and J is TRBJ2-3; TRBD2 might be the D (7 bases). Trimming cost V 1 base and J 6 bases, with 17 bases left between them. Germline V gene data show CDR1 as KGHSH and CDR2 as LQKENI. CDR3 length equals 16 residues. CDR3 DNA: TGTGCCAGCTCACCACGTCCCAGCAGGGGAGGGGATACGCAGTATTTT. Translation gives CASSPRPSRGGDTQYF.

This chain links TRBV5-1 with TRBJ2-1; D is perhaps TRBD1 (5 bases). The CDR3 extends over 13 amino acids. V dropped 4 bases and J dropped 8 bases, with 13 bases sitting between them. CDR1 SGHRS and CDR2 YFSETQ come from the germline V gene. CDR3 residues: CASSPDSMHEQFF. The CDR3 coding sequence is TGCGCCAGCAGCCCCGACAGTATGCATGAGCAGTTCTTC.

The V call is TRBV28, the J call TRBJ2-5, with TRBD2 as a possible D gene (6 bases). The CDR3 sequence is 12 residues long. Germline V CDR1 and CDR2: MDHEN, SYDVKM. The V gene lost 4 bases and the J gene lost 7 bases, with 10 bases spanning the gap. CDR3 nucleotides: TGTGCCAGCAGTTCGGAGGAGGGGACCCAGTACTTC. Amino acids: CASSSEEGTQYF.

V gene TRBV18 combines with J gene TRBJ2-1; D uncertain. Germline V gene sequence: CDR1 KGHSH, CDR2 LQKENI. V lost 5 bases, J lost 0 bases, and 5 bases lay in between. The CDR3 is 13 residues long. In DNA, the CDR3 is TGTGCCAGCTCATATTCCTCCTACAATGAGCAGTTCTTC. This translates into CASSYSSYNEQFF.

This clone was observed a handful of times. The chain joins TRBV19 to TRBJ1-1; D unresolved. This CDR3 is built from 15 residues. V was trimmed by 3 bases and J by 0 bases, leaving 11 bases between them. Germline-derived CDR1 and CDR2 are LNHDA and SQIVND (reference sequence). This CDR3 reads CASSIERLLNTEAFF. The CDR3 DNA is TGTGCCAGTAGTATTGAGCGGCTCCTGAACACTGAAGCTTTCTTT.

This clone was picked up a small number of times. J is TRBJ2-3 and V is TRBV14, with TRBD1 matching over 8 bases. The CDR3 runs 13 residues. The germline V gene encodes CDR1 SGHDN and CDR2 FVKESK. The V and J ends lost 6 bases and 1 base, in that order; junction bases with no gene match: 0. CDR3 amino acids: CASRGQGTDTQYF. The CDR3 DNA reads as TGTGCCAGCAGGGGACAGGGCACAGATACGCAGTATTTT.

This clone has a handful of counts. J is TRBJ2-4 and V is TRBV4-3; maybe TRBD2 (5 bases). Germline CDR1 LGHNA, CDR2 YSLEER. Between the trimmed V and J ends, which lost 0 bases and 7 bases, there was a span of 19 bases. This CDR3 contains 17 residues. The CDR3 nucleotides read TGCGCCAGCAGCCAAGATCGGGCAAGAGGGTGGGAGAACATTCAGTACTTC. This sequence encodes CASSQDRARGWENIQYF.